The 8 T cell receptor beta chains reported below all come from one sample, sequenced in a study of identical twins. MiXCR, run by TCRdb on the 5' RACE reads, gives a single entry per CDR3 protein. The sample has approximately 220,000 distinct CDR3 sequences, 7.5% seen once. These sequences were also reported in another study, on yellow fever vaccine responses in identical twins.

The sequencing sample was made of memory (CD45RO+) T cells sorted from blood. The receptor set was obtained from a woman between 18 and 30 years old in good health.

At least ten counts were recorded for this clonotype. The rearrangement links TRBV4-3 to TRBJ2-7; D is possibly TRBD1 (5 bases). The CDR3 spans 15 residues. Germline CDR1 LGHNA, CDR2 YSLEER. Between the trimmed V and J ends, which lost 3 bases and 2 bases, there was a span of 14 bases. The CDR3: CASSQVLQATYEQYF. The CDR3 DNA sequence: TGCGCCAGCAGCCAGGTGTTACAGGCTACCTACGAGCAGTACTTC.

V gene TRBV2 combines with J gene TRBJ2-7; 8 bases map to TRBD1. CDR3 size: 14 residues. V dropped 4 bases and J dropped 5; count of bases not matched to a gene: 7. From germline, CDR1 is SNHLY and CDR2 FYNNEI. CDR3 residues: CASSVGRGPDEQYF. The DNA for the CDR3 is TGTGCCAGCAGTGTGGGCAGGGGGCCTGACGAGCAGTACTTC. The full variable domain, completed using reference TRBV2 and TRBJ2-7, is EPEVTQTPSHQVTQMGQEVILRCVPISNHLYFYWYRQILGQKVEFLVSFYNNEISEKSEIFDDQFSVERPDGSNFTLKIRSTKLEDSAMYFCASSVGRGPDEQYFGPGTRLTVT.

In this sample, this clonotype turned up a few times. V and J are TRBV10-3 and TRBJ2-3, with 7 positions matching TRBD2. The CDR3 consists of 13 residues. Germline trimming cut 6 bases from V and 4 bases from J; bases unmatched to any gene: 4. Germline V gene sequence: CDR1 ENHRY, CDR2 SYGVKD. The CDR3 region has the DNA TGTGCCATCAGGGCGGGAGTTGCAGATACGCAGTATTTT. Amino acids: CAIRAGVADTQYF.

In its sample, this clonotype was seen many times. J is TRBJ2-3 and V is TRBV4-2; D uncertain. Trimming removed 1 base from V and 1 base from J, with 6 bases in between. From germline, CDR1 is LGHNA and CDR2 YNFKEQ. The CDR3 has 14 amino acids. The CDR3 nucleotides read TGTGCCAGCAGCCAAGCTACACGCACAGATACGCAGTATTTT. Its translation: CASSQATRTDTQYF.

The chain uses TRBV7-2 and TRBJ2-7, with 7 bases that match TRBD2. This CDR3 contains 15 residues. V dropped 1 base and J dropped 4; count of bases not matched to a gene: 7. Germline V gene data show CDR1 as SGHTA and CDR2 as FQGNSA. CDR3 residues: CASSLGTGGRYEQYF. CDR3 in DNA: TGTGCCAGCAGCTTAGGGACGGGGGGTAGGTACGAGCAGTACTTC.

This clonotype came up many times. V usage is TRBV4-2 and J usage is TRBJ1-5, with 10 bases aligning to TRBD1. The CDR3 runs 12 residues. CDR1 and CDR2 from the germline V gene are LGHNA and YNFKEQ. The ends lost 8 bases at V and 5 bases at J; junction bases unmatched: 0. CDR3 region: CASGQGDQPQHF. The CDR3 DNA reads TGTGCCAGCGGACAGGGGGATCAGCCCCAGCATTTT.

This clonotype has ten or more counts. V is TRBV29-1 and J is TRBJ2-7; 8 bases are shared with TRBD2. V lost 7 bases to trimming and J lost 5 bases; unmatched junction nucleotides: 7. The V gene's germline CDR1 is SQVTM and CDR2 ANQGSEA. This CDR3 has 12 amino acids. CDR3 region: CSAGGGLHEQYF. The DNA for the CDR3 is TGCAGCGCCGGGGGGGGGCTCCACGAGCAGTACTTC.

About this clonotype: One junction end does not reproduce the germline sequence, and a read error may be involved. This chain uses TRBV11-3 with TRBJ2-2; 7 bases are a match to TRBD2. CDR1 is SGHNT and CDR2 is YENEEA in the germline V gene. The CDR3 runs 16 residues. The CDR3 region is CASRAGGGKNAGELFF. Here the CDR3 DNA reads TGTGCCAGCAGAGCTGGGGGAGGGAAGAACGCCGGGGAGCTGTTTTTT.